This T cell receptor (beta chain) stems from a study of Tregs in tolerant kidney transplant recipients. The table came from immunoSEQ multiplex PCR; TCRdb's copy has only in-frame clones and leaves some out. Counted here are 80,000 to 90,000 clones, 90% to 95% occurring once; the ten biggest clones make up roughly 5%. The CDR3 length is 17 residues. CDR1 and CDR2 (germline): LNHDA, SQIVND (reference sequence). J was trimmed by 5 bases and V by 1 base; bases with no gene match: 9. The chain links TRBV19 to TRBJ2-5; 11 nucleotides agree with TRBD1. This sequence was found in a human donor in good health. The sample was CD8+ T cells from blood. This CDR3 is CASSIGTWTGGRETQYF. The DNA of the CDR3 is TGTGCCAGTAGTATAGGGACCTGGACAGGGGGCAGGGAGACCCAGTACTTC.